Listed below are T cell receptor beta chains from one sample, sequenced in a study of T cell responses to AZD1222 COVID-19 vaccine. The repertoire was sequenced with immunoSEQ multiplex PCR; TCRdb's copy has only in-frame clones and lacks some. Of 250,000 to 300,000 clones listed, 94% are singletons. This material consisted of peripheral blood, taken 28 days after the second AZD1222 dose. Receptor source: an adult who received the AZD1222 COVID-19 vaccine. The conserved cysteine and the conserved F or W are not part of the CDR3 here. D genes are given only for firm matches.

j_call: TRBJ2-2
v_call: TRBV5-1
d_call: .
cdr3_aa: ASRANTGELF

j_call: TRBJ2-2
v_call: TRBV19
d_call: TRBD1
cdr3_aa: ASSIQGATGELF

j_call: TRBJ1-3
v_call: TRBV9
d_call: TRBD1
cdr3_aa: ASSPSGGAGGNTIY

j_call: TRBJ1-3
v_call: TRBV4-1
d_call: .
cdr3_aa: ASSQWGGIPLLRGNTIY

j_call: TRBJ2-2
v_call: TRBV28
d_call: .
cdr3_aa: ASFRGLRTTTGELF

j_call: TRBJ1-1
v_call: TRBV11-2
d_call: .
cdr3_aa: ASSLDPKRDTEAF

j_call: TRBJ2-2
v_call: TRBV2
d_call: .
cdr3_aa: ASSDQAANTGELF

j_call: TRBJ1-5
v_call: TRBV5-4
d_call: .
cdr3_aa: ASSVGSNQPQH

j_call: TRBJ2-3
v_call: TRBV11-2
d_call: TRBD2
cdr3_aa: ASSSASRGAQY

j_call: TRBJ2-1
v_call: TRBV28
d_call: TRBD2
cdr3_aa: ASSPPTSGDYNEQF

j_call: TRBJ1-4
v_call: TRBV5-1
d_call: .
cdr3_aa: ASSSGYSGNEKLF

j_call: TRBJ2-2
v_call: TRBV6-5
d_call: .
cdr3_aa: ASSYALANTGELF

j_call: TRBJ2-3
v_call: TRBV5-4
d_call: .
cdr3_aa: ASSLGTGQDYTQY

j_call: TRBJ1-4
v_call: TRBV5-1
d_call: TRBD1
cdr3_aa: ASSHGTGEEKLF

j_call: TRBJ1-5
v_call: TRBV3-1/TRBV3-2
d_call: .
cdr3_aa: ASSHGGIGNQPQH

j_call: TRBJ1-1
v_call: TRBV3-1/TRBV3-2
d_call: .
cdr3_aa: ASSGRPNTEAF

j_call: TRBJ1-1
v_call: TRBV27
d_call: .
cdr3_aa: ASSLSPGSNTEAF

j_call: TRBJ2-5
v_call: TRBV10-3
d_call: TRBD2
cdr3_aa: AIGGGGSQETQY

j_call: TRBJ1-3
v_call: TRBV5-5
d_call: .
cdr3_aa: ASMGGSTIY

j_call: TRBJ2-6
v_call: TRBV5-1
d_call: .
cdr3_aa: ASSLRTGISGANVLT

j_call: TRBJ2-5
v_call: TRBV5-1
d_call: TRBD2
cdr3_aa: ASSLMTSGKETQY

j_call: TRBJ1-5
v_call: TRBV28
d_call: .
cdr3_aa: ASSTNQPQH

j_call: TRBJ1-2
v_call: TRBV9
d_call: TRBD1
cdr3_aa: ASSTQGKGNYGYT

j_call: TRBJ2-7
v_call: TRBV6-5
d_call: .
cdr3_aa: ASSKGTQGGEQY

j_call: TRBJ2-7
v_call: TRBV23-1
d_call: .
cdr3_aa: ASSQSRDGTYEQY

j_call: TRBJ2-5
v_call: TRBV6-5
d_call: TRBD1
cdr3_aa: ASTLTGEDWETQY

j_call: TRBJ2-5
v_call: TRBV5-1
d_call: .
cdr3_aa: ASRPQGAQETQY

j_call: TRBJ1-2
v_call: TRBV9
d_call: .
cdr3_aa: ASSVDGGNYGYT

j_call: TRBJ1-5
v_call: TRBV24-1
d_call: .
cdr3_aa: ATSERTVNQPQH

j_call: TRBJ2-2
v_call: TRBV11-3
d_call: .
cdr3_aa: ASSLDQGNTGELF